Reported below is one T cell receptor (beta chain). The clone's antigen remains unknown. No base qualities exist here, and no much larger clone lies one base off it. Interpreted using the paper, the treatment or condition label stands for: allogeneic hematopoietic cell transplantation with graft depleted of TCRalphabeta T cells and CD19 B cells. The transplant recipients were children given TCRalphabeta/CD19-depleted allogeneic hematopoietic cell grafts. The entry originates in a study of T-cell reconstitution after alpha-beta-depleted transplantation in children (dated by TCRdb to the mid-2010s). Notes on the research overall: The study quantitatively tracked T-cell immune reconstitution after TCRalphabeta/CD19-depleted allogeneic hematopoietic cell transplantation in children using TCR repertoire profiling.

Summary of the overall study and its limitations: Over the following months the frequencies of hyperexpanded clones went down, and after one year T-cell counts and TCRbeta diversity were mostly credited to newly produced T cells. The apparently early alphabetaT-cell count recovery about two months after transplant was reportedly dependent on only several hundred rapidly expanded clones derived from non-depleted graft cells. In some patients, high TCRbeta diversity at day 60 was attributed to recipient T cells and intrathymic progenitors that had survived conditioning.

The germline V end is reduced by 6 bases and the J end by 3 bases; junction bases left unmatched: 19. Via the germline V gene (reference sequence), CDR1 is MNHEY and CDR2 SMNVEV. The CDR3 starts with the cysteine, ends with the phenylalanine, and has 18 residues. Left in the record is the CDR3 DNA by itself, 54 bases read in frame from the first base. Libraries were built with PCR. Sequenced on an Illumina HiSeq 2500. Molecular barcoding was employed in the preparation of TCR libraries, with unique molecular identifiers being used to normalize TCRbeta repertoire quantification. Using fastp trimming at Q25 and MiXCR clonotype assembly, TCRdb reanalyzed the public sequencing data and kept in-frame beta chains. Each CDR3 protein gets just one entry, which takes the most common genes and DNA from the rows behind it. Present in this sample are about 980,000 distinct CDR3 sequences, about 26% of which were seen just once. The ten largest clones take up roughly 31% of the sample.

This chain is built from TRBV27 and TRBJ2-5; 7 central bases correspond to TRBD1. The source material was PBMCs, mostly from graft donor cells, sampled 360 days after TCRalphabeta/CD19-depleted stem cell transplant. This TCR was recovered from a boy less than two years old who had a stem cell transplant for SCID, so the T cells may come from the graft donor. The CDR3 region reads CASSPYRGFPLTEETQYF. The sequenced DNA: TGTGCCAGCAGCCCCTACAGGGGCTTCCCATTAACGGAAGAGACCCAGTACTTC.